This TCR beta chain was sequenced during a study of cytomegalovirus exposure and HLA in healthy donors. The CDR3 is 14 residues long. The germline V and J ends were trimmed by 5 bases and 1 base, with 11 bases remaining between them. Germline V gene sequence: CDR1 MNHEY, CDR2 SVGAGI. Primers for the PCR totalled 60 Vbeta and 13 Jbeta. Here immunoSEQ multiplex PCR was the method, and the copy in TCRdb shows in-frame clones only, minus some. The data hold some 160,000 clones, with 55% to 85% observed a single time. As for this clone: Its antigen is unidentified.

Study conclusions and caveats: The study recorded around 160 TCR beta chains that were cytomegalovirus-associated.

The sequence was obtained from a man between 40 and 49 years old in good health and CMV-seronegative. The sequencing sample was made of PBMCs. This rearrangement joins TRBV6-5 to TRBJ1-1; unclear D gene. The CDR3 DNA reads TGTGCCAGCAGTGATCGGCGGTGGAACACTGAAGCTTTCTTT. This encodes CASSDRRWNTEAFF.